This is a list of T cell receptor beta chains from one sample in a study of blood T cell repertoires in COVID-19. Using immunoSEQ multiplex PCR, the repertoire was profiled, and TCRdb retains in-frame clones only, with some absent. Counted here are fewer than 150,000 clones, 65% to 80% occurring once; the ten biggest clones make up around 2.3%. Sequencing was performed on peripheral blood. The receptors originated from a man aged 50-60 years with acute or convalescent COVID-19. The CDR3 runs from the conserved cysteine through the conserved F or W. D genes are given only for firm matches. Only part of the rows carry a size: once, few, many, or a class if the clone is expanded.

DNA: TGCGCCAGCAGCCAGGGGCTAGCTATAAACACAGATACGCAGTATTTT; CDR3: CASSQGLAINTDTQYF; V: TRBV5-1; D: .; J: TRBJ2-3; size: .
DNA: TGTGCCAGCAGCGCCGGACTCCAAAGGCCGGAGACCCAGTACTTC; CDR3: CASSAGLQRPETQYF; V: TRBV11-2; D: .; J: TRBJ2-5; size: .
DNA: TGTGCCAGCAGCCCATTTAGCGGGAGTGGTAATACAGATACGCAGTATTTT; CDR3: CASSPFSGSGNTDTQYF; V: TRBV14; D: TRBD2; J: TRBJ2-3; size: .
DNA: TGTGCCAGCAGTGGGGGGACAGGTACCGGGGAGCTGTTTTTT; CDR3: CASSGGTGTGELFF; V: TRBV2; D: TRBD1; J: TRBJ2-2; size: .
DNA: TGTGCCAGCAGCCTTGACAGCAACTATGGCTACACCTTC; CDR3: CASSLDSNYGYTF; V: TRBV7-3; D: .; J: TRBJ1-2; size: .
DNA: TGTGCCAGCAGCTTTACACGTACCGACACTGAAAAACTGTTTTTT; CDR3: CASSFTRTDTEKLFF; V: TRBV7-8; D: .; J: TRBJ1-4; size: .
DNA: TGTGCCAGCAGCCAATTGGGGACTGGGAATCAGCCCCAGCATTTT; CDR3: CASSQLGTGNQPQHF; V: TRBV14; D: .; J: TRBJ1-5; size: few
DNA: TGTGCCTGGAGTGTACGCAGAGAAGCTTTCTTT; CDR3: CAWSVRREAFF; V: TRBV30; D: .; J: TRBJ1-1; size: .
DNA: TGTGCCTGGAGGAGGCAGGGTGGCAATCAGCCCCAGCATTTT; CDR3: CAWRRQGGNQPQHF; V: TRBV30; D: .; J: TRBJ1-5; size: .
DNA: TGTGCCAGTAGTTGGGCAGGGGGCTACGAGCAGTACTTC; CDR3: CASSWAGGYEQYF; V: TRBV19; D: TRBD1; J: TRBJ2-7; size: once
DNA: TGTGCCAGCAGCGCGGGGGGTGAGCAGTTCTTC; CDR3: CASSAGGEQFF; V: TRBV6-5; D: TRBD2; J: TRBJ2-1; size: .
DNA: TGTGCCAGCAGTTCCAGGAATTCACCCCTCCACTTT; CDR3: CASSSRNSPLHF; V: TRBV6-5; D: .; J: TRBJ1-6; size: .
DNA: TGTGCCAGCAGTTCAGGGGGTGGCCGAACCCCCAATCCCTATGGCTACACCTTC; CDR3: CASSSGGGRTPNPYGYTF; V: TRBV5-4; D: TRBD1; J: TRBJ1-2; size: .
DNA: TGTGCCAGCAGCCAAGTTTTAGGGGCAAATCAGCCCCAGCATTTT; CDR3: CASSQVLGANQPQHF; V: TRBV3-1/TRBV3-2; D: .; J: TRBJ1-5; size: few
DNA: TGTGCCAGCAGCCCCCCCGGGACTAGCGGGGATGGTGAGCAGTTCTTC; CDR3: CASSPPGTSGDGEQFF; V: TRBV7-9; D: TRBD2; J: TRBJ2-1; size: few
DNA: TGTGCCAGCATTAAGGACACGAACACTGAAGCTTTCTTT; CDR3: CASIKDTNTEAFF; V: TRBV2; D: .; J: TRBJ1-1; size: few
DNA: TGTGCCAGCAGCGAACAGTTACAAGAGACCCAGTACTTC; CDR3: CASSEQLQETQYF; V: TRBV7-3; D: .; J: TRBJ2-5; size: .
DNA: TGCGCCAGCAGCGACTTAGGACAGTCCACAGATACGCAGTATTTT; CDR3: CASSDLGQSTDTQYF; V: TRBV5-1; D: .; J: TRBJ2-3; size: .
DNA: TGTGCCAGCAGCTTAGAGGTGGAGGGAGGGATGTATTCACCCCTCCACTTT; CDR3: CASSLEVEGGMYSPLHF; V: TRBV7-8; D: .; J: TRBJ1-6; size: few
DNA: TGCGCCAGCACCTTTCAAACAGGGCTAAACTATGGCTACACCTTC; CDR3: CASTFQTGLNYGYTF; V: TRBV4-1; D: .; J: TRBJ1-2; size: .
DNA: TGTGCCAGCAGCCCGACGGACAGGGGGAGCTCCTACGAGCAGTACTTC; CDR3: CASSPTDRGSSYEQYF; V: TRBV11-3; D: TRBD1; J: TRBJ2-7; size: .
DNA: TGTGCCAGCAGCTTAGGCTTACTCAGGGGGCCCGCGAACACCGGGGAGCTGTTTTTT; CDR3: CASSLGLLRGPANTGELFF; V: TRBV7-9; D: TRBD1; J: TRBJ2-2; size: few